This T cell receptor beta chain came from a study of technical replicates of blood from a handful of donors. Repertoires were generated with immunoSEQ multiplex PCR, while TCRdb's copy carries only in-frame clones and drops some. This repertoire shows tens of thousands of clones, approximately 91% found once; its top ten account for 0.3% to 0.45%. This CDR3 spans 14 amino acids. Per the germline V gene, CDR1 is SGHRS and CDR2 is YFSETQ. Trimming pared 0 bases from V and 1 base from J, leaving 7 bases between. Material: T cells isolated from PBMCs. This chain links TRBV5-1 with TRBJ1-1; D ambiguous. This receptor was taken from a human donor in good health. The CDR3 sequence is CASSLEGGNTEAFF. The CDR3 DNA reads as TGCGCCAGCAGCTTGGAGGGAGGGAACACTGAAGCTTTCTTT. The full variable domain, rest sourced from reference TRBV5-1 and TRBJ1-1, is KAGVTQTPRYLIKTRGQQVTLSCSPISGHRSVSWYQQTPGQGLQFLFEYFSETQRNKGNFPGRFSGRQFSNSRSEMNVSTLELGDSALYLCASSLEGGNTEAFFGQGTRLTVV.